The following is a T cell receptor (beta chain) sequence with its context. This CDR3 has 12 amino acids. Germline CDR1 ENHRY, CDR2 SYGVKD. Trimming cost V 4 bases and J 3 bases, with 6 bases left between them. Method: immunoSEQ multiplex PCR; TCRdb's copy keeps in-frame clones and lacks some. The table has about 97,000 clones, about 93% seen once; the top ten hold roughly a sixth. The entry originates in a study of graft-versus-host responses after intestinal transplantation. Across the study: Recipients obtained multivisceral, liver-intestinal, or isolated intestinal transplants. Induction with anti-thymocyte globulin, then tacrolimus and steroids for around three years, was given to all recipients.

This specimen consisted of PBMCs, obtained about 460 days after intestinal transplant. The sequence derives from a human patient who received an intestinal transplant, so some T cells may come from the graft donor. This sequence joins TRBV10-3 and TRBJ2-5, with D maybe TRBD2 (6 bases). In DNA, the CDR3 is TGTGCCATCAGTGGGGGGGAAGAGACCCAGTACTTC. This sequence encodes CAISGGEETQYF.